The 28 T cell receptor beta chains presented below share a single source sample, sequenced in a study of T cell responses to AZD1222 COVID-19 vaccine. Generated by immunoSEQ multiplex PCR, the TCRdb table keeps only in-frame clones and is missing some. The sample records over 140,000 clones, around 90% being singletons. The input for sequencing was peripheral blood, taken on day 0 of AZD1222 vaccination. The receptors were gathered from an adult in good health.

There are a few counts of this clone. The chain uses TRBV28 and TRBJ1-5; the D is unclear. The CDR3 sequence is 15 residues long. V lost 5 bases and J 0 bases, leaving 11 bases between the germline ends. CDR1 and CDR2 (germline): MDHEN, SYDVKM. CDR3 amino acids: CASSRGGYSNQPQHF. The DNA for the CDR3 is TGTGCCAGCAGTCGCGGCGGGTATAGCAATCAGCCCCAGCATTTT.

The V and J genes are TRBV19 and TRBJ2-7, with D maybe TRBD1 (5 bases). Per the germline V gene, CDR1 is LNHDA and CDR2 is SQIVND (reference sequence). V gave up 6 bases and J gave up 3 bases, with 6 bases separating them. The CDR3 spans 11 residues. The DNA for the CDR3 is TGTGCCAGTAGGCAGGGCTACGAGCAGTACTTC. Protein: CASRQGYEQYF.

Remarks on this clone: The junction departs from the called germline gene at one end, perhaps through a read error. The rearrangement links TRBV7-7 to TRBJ1-2; 7 bases line up with TRBD1. The germline V gene has CDR1 SSHAT and CDR2 FNYEAQ (reference sequence). The CDR3 is 13 amino acids. The CDR3 coding sequence is TGTGCTAGCAGCTCGGGACAGCACTATGGCTACACCTTC. Protein sequence: CASSSGQHYGYTF.

This chain connects TRBV21-1 to TRBJ2-7; the DNA was not compared with TRBD1, the D call given in the table. TRBV21-1 is tagged as a pseudogene. The CDR3 loop spans 15 amino acids. CDR3 in amino acids: CANSNLGAGSYEQYF. CDR3 coding DNA: TGTGCCAACTCAAACCTGGGCGCAGGGTCATACGAGCAGTACTTC.

This clone was seen more than once but under ten times. The CDR3 sequence: CASSLDPRVDLHF. The CDR3 DNA follows: TGTGCCAGCAGTTTAGACCCCCGGGTAGACCTCCACTTT. The rearrangement uses TRBV12-3 or TRBV12-4 and TRBJ1-6; D is uncertain. V was cut by 1 base and J by 15 bases, with 13 bases left in between. This CDR3 is 13 amino acids long.

This chain joins TRBV27 and TRBJ1-1; D might be TRBD1 (5 bases). Trimming took 6 bases from V and 4 from J, leaving 15 bases between them. Germline V gene lookup returns CDR1 MNHEY and CDR2 SMNVEV (reference sequence). The CDR3 runs to 14 residues. CDR3 DNA sequence: TGTGCCAGCAGGGACTTATGGGGGGGCACTGAAGCTTTCTTT. Protein product: CASRDLWGGTEAFF.

The chain has TRBV24-1 and TRBJ2-1; D not certain. CDR1 KGHDR and CDR2 SFDVKD come from the germline V gene. This CDR3 spans 12 amino acids. V lost 0 bases and J 9 bases, leaving 5 bases between the germline ends. The CDR3 protein is CATSDLRPEQFF. CDR3 nucleotide sequence: TGTGCCACCAGTGATTTGCGGCCTGAGCAGTTCTTC.

This rearrangement joins TRBV19 to TRBJ2-2; maybe TRBD1 (5 bases). Trimming pared 2 bases from V and 5 bases from J, leaving 12 bases between. This CDR3 region has 15 residues. Germline loops: CDR1 LNHDA, CDR2 SQIVND (reference sequence). The CDR3 here is CASSISPGNTGELFF. CDR3 nucleotide sequence: TGTGCCAGTAGTATAAGCCCAGGGAATACCGGGGAGCTGTTTTTT.

V gene TRBV6-1 combines with J gene TRBJ1-3, with D perhaps TRBD1 (5 bases). The CDR3 contains 16 residues. Trimming left V 2 bases short and J 1 base short, with 12 bases between. The germline V gene has CDR1 MNHNS and CDR2 SASEGT. This CDR3 reads CASSEPGQGSGNTIYF. CDR3 nucleotide sequence: TGTGCCAGCAGTGAACCTGGGCAGGGTTCTGGAAACACCATATATTTT.

The chain has TRBV9 and TRBJ2-1; the match to TRBD2 covers 11 bases. The V segment lost 0 bases and the J segment 7 bases; nucleotides outside the gene matches: 9. The germline CDR1 and CDR2 sequences are SGDLS and YYNGEE. CDR3 length equals 17 residues. CDR3 DNA sequence: TGTGCCAGCAGCGTAGTCCCACTAGCGGGAGTTCGAAATGAGCAGTTCTTC. This codes for CASSVVPLAGVRNEQFF.

The chain employs TRBV12-3 or TRBV12-4 and TRBJ2-2; D is ambiguous. The CDR3 has 12 amino acids. Deletions cut 5 bases from V and 3 bases from J, with 4 bases between. This CDR3 reads CASSRYTGELFF. As DNA, the CDR3 is TGTGCCAGCAGTCGCTACACCGGGGAGCTGTTTTTT.

The V and J genes are TRBV5-6 and TRBJ1-1; TRBD1 is a possible D gene (5 bases). Trimming left V 0 bases short and J 0 bases short, with 9 bases between. Germline lookup yields CDR1 SGHDT and CDR2 YYEEEE. CDR3 length equals 15 residues. DNA of the CDR3: TGTGCCAGCAGCTTGGGACAGATAATGAACACTGAAGCTTTCTTT. Amino acids: CASSLGQIMNTEAFF.

This clone was recorded once. This sequence joins TRBV29-1 and TRBJ1-4; TRBD1 agrees at 12 bases. Germline loops: CDR1 SQVTM, CDR2 ANQGSEA. Trimming took 4 bases from V and 0 from J; bases not matched to a gene: 12. This CDR3 has 19 residues. Written as DNA, the CDR3 is TGCAGCGTTGGAGGCCCCGGGACAGGGGGCGATGCAACTAATGAAAAACTGTTTTTT. Protein sequence: CSVGGPGTGGDATNEKLFF.

In its sample, this clone was seen once. The J gene is TRBJ1-1, the V gene TRBV2; D unresolved. The germline gives CDR1 SNHLY, CDR2 FYNNEI. V was trimmed by 5 bases and J by 1 base, leaving 8 bases between them. There are 13 residues in the CDR3. The CDR3 sequence is CASSPQWNTEAFF. The CDR3 DNA reads TGTGCCAGCAGTCCCCAATGGAACACTGAAGCTTTCTTT.

The chain combines TRBV27 with TRBJ2-7; 12 bases map to TRBD2. The germline V gene encodes CDR1 MNHEY and CDR2 SMNVEV (reference sequence). This CDR3 is built from 17 residues. The J segment lost 3 bases and the V segment lost 3 bases, leaving 9 bases of the junction unmatched. In DNA, the CDR3 is TGTGCCAGCAGTTTCCTCCTAGCGGGAGGGTTTTTCTACGAGCAGTACTTC. The encoded protein is CASSFLLAGGFFYEQYF.

This chain connects TRBV5-3 to TRBJ2-5, with D possibly being TRBD1 (6 bases). TRBV5-3 is an open reading frame whose function is uncertain. The length of the CDR3 is 16 residues. V lost 0 bases to trimming and J lost 3 bases, with 15 bases between them. The CDR3 spells CARSLASWGPEETQYF. The CDR3 bases are TGTGCCAGAAGCTTGGCTTCCTGGGGGCCAGAAGAGACCCAGTACTTC.

V usage is TRBV7-9 and J usage is TRBJ2-7; no definite D call. The CDR3 is 13 residues long. CDR1 and CDR2 from the germline V gene are SEHNR and FQNEAQ (reference sequence). Trimming stripped 1 base from V and 4 bases from J, with 8 bases between. The CDR3 coding sequence is TGTGCCAGCAGCTTAGGGTCCAATTACGAGCAGTACTTC. This translates into CASSLGSNYEQYF.

The chain links TRBV7-9 to TRBJ2-1; 9 bases align to TRBD1. J lost 2 bases, V lost 9 bases, and 5 bases had no gene match. CDR3 size: 14 residues. Germline V CDR1 and CDR2: SEHNR, FQNEAQ (reference sequence). CDR3 bases: TGTGCCAGTAGGGACAGGGTGACCTACAATGAGCAGTTCTTC. Protein sequence: CASRDRVTYNEQFF.

The chain links TRBV6-1 to TRBJ1-4; weak D call: TRBD1 (6 bases). The CDR3 is 15 amino acids. V was pared by 1 base and J by 5 bases, with 11 bases between. CDR1 is MNHNS and CDR2 is SASEGT in the germline V gene. The DNA of the CDR3 is TGTGCCAGCAGTGAAGAGGGGGTGTTGAATGAAAAACTGTTTTTT. This encodes CASSEEGVLNEKLFF.

The gene calls are TRBV5-1 and TRBJ2-7, with TRBD1 identical over 7 bases. The CDR3 extends over 15 amino acids. Germline CDR1 SGHRS, CDR2 YFSETQ. J gave up 3 bases and V 4 bases, and 10 bases lay outside the gene matches. The CDR3 sequence is CASSRSGTDFYEQYF. CDR3 DNA: TGCGCCAGCAGCCGCTCCGGGACAGATTTCTACGAGCAGTACTTC.

The V gene is TRBV28, the J gene TRBJ2-7, with D unclear. The length of the CDR3 is 12 residues. Germline loops: CDR1 MDHEN, CDR2 SYDVKM. V lost 5 bases and J 2 bases, leaving 7 bases between the germline ends. In DNA, the CDR3 is TGTGCCAGCAGTGATAGAACCTACGAGCAGTACTTC. This encodes CASSDRTYEQYF.

CDR3 in DNA: TGTGCCAGCAGCCACCTACAGGGGCCTGAAGCTTTCTTT. This sequence encodes CASSHLQGPEAFF. J is TRBJ1-1 and V is TRBV3-1 (or the pseudogene TRBV3-2), with TRBD1 identical over 7 bases. J lost 6 bases, V lost 3 bases, and 4 bases had no gene match. This CDR3 has 13 residues. CDR1 and CDR2 from the germline V gene are LGHDT and YNNKEL (reference sequence).

The chain is built from TRBV5-1 and TRBJ1-1; perhaps TRBD1 as D (5 bases). The CDR3 is 14 residues long. The germline V gene encodes CDR1 SGHRS and CDR2 YFSETQ. V lost 3 bases and J lost 2, with 11 bases in between. The DNA of the CDR3 is TGCGCCAGCAGCTCGGTAGACAGCAACACTGAAGCTTTCTTT. Its translation is CASSSVDSNTEAFF.

V usage is TRBV2 and J usage is TRBJ1-2; no reliable D call. Trimming removed 7 bases at V and 4 bases at J, with 10 bases between. Looked up from germline, CDR1 is SNHLY and CDR2 is FYNNEI. This CDR3 comprises 12 residues. The CDR3 sequence is CASTGSGYGYTF. The CDR3 DNA follows: TGTGCCAGCACGGGCAGCGGCTATGGCTACACCTTC. Full variable domain (outside the CDR3, taken from reference TRBV2 and TRBJ1-2): EPEVTQTPSHQVTQMGQEVILRCVPISNHLYFYWYRQILGQKVEFLVSFYNNEISEKSEIFDDQFSVERPDGSNFTLKIRSTKLEDSAMYFCASTGSGYGYTFGSGTRLTVV.

This chain uses TRBV28 with TRBJ1-4; a weak D match, TRBD1 (5 bases). Germline V lookup: CDR1 MDHEN, CDR2 SYDVKM. CDR3 length equals 13 residues. V lost 7 bases, J lost 8 bases, and 14 bases lay in between. The CDR3 DNA sequence: TGTGCCAGCACCTTGGGGGGATACGAAAAACTGTTTTTT. Translation: CASTLGGYEKLFF.

The chain employs TRBV5-1 and TRBJ2-1; 11 bases are shared with TRBD2. V gave up 0 bases and J gave up 10 bases; unmatched junction bases: 9. This CDR3 is built from 16 residues. The V gene's germline CDR1 is SGHRS and CDR2 YFSETQ. The CDR3 protein is CASSLERLAGGNEQFF. CDR3 coding DNA: TGCGCCAGCAGCTTGGAACGGCTAGCGGGAGGTAACGAGCAGTTCTTC. Using reference TRBV5-1 and TRBJ2-1 for the parts outside the CDR3, the full variable domain is KAGVTQTPRYLIKTRGQQVTLSCSPISGHRSVSWYQQTPGQGLQFLFEYFSETQRNKGNFPGRFSGRQFSNSRSEMNVSTLELGDSALYLCASSLERLAGGNEQFFGPGTRLTVL.

This clone was seen once. The chain joins TRBV5-1 to TRBJ2-7, with a possible D match to TRBD2 (5 bases). CDR3 size: 13 residues. Trimming took 5 bases from V and 1 from J, leaving 10 bases between them. Looked up from germline, CDR1 is SGHRS and CDR2 is YFSETQ. CDR3 nucleotide sequence: TGCGCCAGCAGTTGGACGGGGTCCTACGAGCAGTACTTC. This gives the protein CASSWTGSYEQYF. Using reference TRBV5-1 and TRBJ2-7 for the parts outside the CDR3, the full variable domain is KAGVTQTPRYLIKTRGQQVTLSCSPISGHRSVSWYQQTPGQGLQFLFEYFSETQRNKGNFPGRFSGRQFSNSRSEMNVSTLELGDSALYLCASSWTGSYEQYFGPGTRLTVT.

This clone was detected once. This chain joins TRBV7-2 and TRBJ1-5; 9 nucleotides match TRBD1. Trimming cost V 3 bases and J 8 bases; bases outside gene matches: 8. Germline-derived CDR1 and CDR2 are SGHTA and FQGNSA. CDR3 size: 15 residues. The chain's CDR3 is CASSFTGGRGEPQHF. Here the CDR3 DNA reads TGTGCCAGCAGCTTCACAGGGGGCCGCGGTGAGCCCCAGCATTTT.